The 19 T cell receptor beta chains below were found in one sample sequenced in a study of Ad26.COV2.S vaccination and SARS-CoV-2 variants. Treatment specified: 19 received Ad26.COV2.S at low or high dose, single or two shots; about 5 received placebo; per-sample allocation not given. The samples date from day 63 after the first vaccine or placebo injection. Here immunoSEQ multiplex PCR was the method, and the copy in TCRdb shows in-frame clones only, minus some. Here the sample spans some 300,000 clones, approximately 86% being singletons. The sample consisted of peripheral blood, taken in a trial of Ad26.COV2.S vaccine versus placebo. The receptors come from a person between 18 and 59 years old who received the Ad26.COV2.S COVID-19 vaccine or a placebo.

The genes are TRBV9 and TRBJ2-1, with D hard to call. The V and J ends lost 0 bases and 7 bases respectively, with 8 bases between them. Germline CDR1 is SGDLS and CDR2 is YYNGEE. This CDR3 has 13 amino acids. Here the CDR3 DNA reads TGTGCCAGCAGCGTAGCTACCTCGAATGAGCAGTTCTTC. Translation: CASSVATSNEQFF.

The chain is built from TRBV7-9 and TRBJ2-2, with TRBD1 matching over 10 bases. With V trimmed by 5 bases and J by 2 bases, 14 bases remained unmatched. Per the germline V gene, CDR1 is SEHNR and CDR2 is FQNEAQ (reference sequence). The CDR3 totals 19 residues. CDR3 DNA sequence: TGTGCCAGCAGCAACCGGGACAGGGGTCTAAATTATAACACCGGGGAGCTGTTTTTT. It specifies CASSNRDRGLNYNTGELFF.

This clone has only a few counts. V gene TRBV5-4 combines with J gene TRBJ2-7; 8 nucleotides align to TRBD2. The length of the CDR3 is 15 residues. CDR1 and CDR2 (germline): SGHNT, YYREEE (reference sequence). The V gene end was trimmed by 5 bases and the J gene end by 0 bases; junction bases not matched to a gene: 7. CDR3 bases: TGTGCCAGCAGGCGGTTCGGGGGGGTCTCCTACGAGCAGTACTTC. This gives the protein CASRRFGGVSYEQYF.

Here the CDR3 reads CASSQDLALAGGAKETQYF. For the CDR3, the DNA is TGCGCCAGCAGCCAAGATCTCGCACTAGCGGGGGGGGCTAAAGAGACCCAGTACTTC. The chain carries TRBV4-1 and TRBJ2-5; TRBD2 aligns across 13 bases. Germline CDR1 MGHRA, CDR2 YSYEKL. The CDR3 has 19 residues. After removal of 0 bases from V and 3 bases from J, the junction contained 10 bases not matched to a gene.

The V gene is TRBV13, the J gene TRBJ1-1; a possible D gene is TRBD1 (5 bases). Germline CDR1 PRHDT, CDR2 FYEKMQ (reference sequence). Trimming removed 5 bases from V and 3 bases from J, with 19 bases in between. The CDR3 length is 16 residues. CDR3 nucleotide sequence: TGTGCCAGCAGCGCCGGACACGGAACGATGGACACTGAAGCTTTCTTT. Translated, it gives CASSAGHGTMDTEAFF.

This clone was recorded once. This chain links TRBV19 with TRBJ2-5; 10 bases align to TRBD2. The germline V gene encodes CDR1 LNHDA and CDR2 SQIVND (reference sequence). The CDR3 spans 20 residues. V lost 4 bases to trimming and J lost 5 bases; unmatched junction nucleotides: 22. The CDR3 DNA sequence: TGTGCCAGTAGTACCCTTCCCCCGTCTTCTAGCGGGGGACCCCTCGAGACCCAGTACTTC. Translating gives CASSTLPPSSSGGPLETQYF.

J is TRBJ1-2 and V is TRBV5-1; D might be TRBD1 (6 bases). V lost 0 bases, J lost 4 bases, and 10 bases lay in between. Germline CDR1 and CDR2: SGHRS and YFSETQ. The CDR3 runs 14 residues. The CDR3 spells CASSLVEGVYGYTF. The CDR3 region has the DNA TGCGCCAGCAGCTTGGTTGAGGGGGTCTATGGCTACACCTTC.

The CDR3 spells CASSFQGREAFF. CDR3 nucleotide sequence: TGTGCCAGCAGCTTCCAGGGCAGGGAGGCTTTCTTT. The chain is built from TRBV7-3 and TRBJ1-1; possibly TRBD1 for D (5 bases). V was clipped by 3 bases and J by 11 bases, with 13 bases between them. Germline V gene data show CDR1 as SGHTA and CDR2 as FQGTGA. The CDR3 is 12 amino acids.

The CDR3 DNA is TGCAGCGGTGGGGACAGGGGCTCCTACGAGCAGTACTTC. This translates into CSGGDRGSYEQYF. The chain is built from TRBV29-1 and TRBJ2-7, with 10 bases that match TRBD1. There are 13 residues in the CDR3. Germline trimming cut 7 bases from V and 0 bases from J; bases unmatched to any gene: 3. Germline V gives CDR1 SQVTM, CDR2 ANQGSEA.

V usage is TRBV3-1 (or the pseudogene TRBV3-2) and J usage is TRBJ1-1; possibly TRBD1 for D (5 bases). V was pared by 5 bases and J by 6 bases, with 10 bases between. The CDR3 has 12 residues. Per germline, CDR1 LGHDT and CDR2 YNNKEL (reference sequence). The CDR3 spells CASSWRDSEAFF. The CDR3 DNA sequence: TGTGCCAGCAGCTGGCGGGACTCTGAAGCTTTCTTT.

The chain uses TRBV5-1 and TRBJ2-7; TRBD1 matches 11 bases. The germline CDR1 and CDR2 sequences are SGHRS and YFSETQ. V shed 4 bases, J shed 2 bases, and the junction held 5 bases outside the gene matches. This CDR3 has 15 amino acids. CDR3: CASSPSGQGAYEQYF. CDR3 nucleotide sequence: TGCGCCAGCAGCCCCTCGGGACAGGGGGCCTACGAGCAGTACTTC. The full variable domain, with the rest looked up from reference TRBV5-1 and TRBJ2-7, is KAGVTQTPRYLIKTRGQQVTLSCSPISGHRSVSWYQQTPGQGLQFLFEYFSETQRNKGNFPGRFSGRQFSNSRSEMNVSTLELGDSALYLCASSPSGQGAYEQYFGPGTRLTVT.

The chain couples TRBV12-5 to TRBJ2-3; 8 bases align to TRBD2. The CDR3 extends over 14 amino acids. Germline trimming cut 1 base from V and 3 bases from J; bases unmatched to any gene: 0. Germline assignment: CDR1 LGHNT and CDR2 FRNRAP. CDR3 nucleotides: TGTGCTAGTGGTTTGGGACTAGCGACAGATACGCAGTATTTT. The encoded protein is CASGLGLATDTQYF.

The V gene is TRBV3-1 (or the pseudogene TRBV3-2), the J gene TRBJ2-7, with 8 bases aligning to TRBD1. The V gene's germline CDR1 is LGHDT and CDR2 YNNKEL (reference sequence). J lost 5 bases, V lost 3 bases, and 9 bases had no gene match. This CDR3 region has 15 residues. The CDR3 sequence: CASSQRDRRGDEQYF. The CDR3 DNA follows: TGTGCCAGCAGCCAGAGGGACAGGAGAGGCGACGAGCAGTACTTC.

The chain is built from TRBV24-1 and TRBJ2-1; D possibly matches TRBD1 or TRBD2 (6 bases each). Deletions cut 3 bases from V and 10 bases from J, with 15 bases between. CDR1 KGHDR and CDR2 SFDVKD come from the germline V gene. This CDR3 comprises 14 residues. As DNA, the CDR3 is TGTGCCACCAGTGATAGGAGGAGGGGGAGCGAGCAGTTCTTC. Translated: CATSDRRRGSEQFF.

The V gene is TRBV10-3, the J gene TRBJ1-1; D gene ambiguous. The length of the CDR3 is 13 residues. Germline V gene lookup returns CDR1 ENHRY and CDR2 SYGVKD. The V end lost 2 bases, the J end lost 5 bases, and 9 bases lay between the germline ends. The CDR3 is CAISETIGTEAFF. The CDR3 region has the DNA TGTGCCATCAGTGAGACGATAGGGACTGAAGCTTTCTTT.

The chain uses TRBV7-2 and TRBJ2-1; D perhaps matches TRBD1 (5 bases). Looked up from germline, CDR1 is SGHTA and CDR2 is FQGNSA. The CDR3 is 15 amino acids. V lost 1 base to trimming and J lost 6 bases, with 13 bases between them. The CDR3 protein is CASSLESGQGNEQFF. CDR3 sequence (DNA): TGTGCCAGCAGCTTAGAGTCAGGGCAAGGCAATGAGCAGTTCTTC.

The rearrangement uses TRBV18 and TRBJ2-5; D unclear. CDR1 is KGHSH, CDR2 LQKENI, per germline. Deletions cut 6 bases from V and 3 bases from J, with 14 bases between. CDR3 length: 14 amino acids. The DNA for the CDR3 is TGTGCCAGCTCTCCCCCGACTGGGAAAGAGACCCAGTACTTC. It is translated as CASSPPTGKETQYF.

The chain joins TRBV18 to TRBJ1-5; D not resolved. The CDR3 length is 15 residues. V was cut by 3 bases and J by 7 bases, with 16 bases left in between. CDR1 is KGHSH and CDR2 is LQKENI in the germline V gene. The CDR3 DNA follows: TGTGCCAGCTCACCCAACGGGGTCCCCGGACAGCCCCAGCATTTT. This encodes CASSPNGVPGQPQHF. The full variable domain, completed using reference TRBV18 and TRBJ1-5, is NAGVMQNPRHLVRRRGQEARLRCSPMKGHSHVYWYRQLPEEGLKFMVYLQKENIIDESGMPKERFSAEFPKEGPSILRIQQVVRGDSAAYFCASSPNGVPGQPQHFGDGTRLSIL.

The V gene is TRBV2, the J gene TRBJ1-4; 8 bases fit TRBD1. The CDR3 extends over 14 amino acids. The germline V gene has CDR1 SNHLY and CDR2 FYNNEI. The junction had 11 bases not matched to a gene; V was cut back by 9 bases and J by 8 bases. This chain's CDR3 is CASAAGGAGEKLFF. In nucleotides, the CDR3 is TGTGCCAGTGCGGCAGGGGGCGCAGGGGAAAAACTGTTTTTT. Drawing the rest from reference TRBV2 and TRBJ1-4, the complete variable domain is EPEVTQTPSHQVTQMGQEVILRCVPISNHLYFYWYRQILGQKVEFLVSFYNNEISEKSEIFDDQFSVERPDGSNFTLKIRSTKLEDSAMYFCASAAGGAGEKLFFGSGTQLSVL.